One and the same sample provided the 16 T cell receptor beta chains below, sequenced in a study of cytomegalovirus exposure and HLA in healthy donors (dated by TCRdb to 2016 to 2017). The library was prepared using the immunoSEQ multiplex PCR assay. The multiplex PCR relied on a mix of 60 forward primers for TCR Vbeta segments and 13 reverse primers for TCR Jbeta segments. This immuneACCESS table, as held by TCRdb, lists in-frame sequences with V and J called but not all clones. Of the missing ones, under half trace to an unresolved V gene in checked studies; the others have no known cause. The sample contains about 160,000 clones, approximately 80% of them found a single time. The ten largest make up less than 2% of the sample. Sequenced: PBMCs. These receptors originate from a woman aged 18-30 years in good health and CMV-seronegative.

This rearrangement joins TRBV7-3 to TRBJ2-3, with D possibly being TRBD2 (6 bases). V gave up 3 bases and J gave up 5 bases, with 12 bases separating them. This CDR3 comprises 14 residues. CDR1 and CDR2 from the germline V gene are SGHTA and FQGTGA. The DNA for the CDR3 is TGTGCCAGCAGCTTGATCGGGAGTCAAGATACGCAGTATTTT. Translating gives CASSLIGSQDTQYF.

J is TRBJ2-1 and V is TRBV9; 13 nucleotides match TRBD2. The CDR3 spans 15 residues. After removal of 2 bases from V and 5 bases from J, the junction contained 1 base not matched to a gene. Per the germline V gene, CDR1 is SGDLS and CDR2 is YYNGEE. CDR3 sequence reads: CASSVGLAGDNEQFF. The CDR3 DNA is TGTGCCAGCAGCGTCGGACTAGCGGGAGACAATGAGCAGTTCTTC.

The chain has TRBV6-1 and TRBJ2-7; TRBD2 matches 7 bases. V dropped 3 bases and J dropped 0; count of bases not matched to a gene: 8. Germline V CDR1 and CDR2: MNHNS, SASEGT. This CDR3 region has 16 residues. DNA for the CDR3: TGTGCCAGCAGTGACAAGTGGGGCGGGAGCTCCTACGAGCAGTACTTC. Its protein is CASSDKWGGSSYEQYF.

The J gene is TRBJ2-3, the V gene TRBV11-2, with a tentative D call TRBD1 (5 bases). The V end was cut by 5 bases, the J end by 2 bases, with 14 bases between. CDR3 length equals 15 residues. Germline V gives CDR1 SGHAT, CDR2 FQNNGV. This CDR3 reads CASSPRQSPTDTQYF. As DNA, the CDR3 is TGTGCCAGCAGCCCAAGACAGTCTCCCACAGATACGCAGTATTTT.

The V and J genes are TRBV7-6 and TRBJ2-1; D perhaps matches TRBD1 (6 bases). The V end was cut by 1 base, the J end by 4 bases, with 14 bases between. The CDR3 spans 16 residues. Germline V gene data show CDR1 as SGHVS and CDR2 as FNYEAQ. CDR3 sequence reads: CASSLGRQGLYNEQFF. Here the CDR3 DNA reads TGTGCCAGCAGCTTAGGCCGGCAGGGGTTATACAATGAGCAGTTCTTC.

The J gene is TRBJ2-3, the V gene TRBV28; 9 bases fit TRBD2. The CDR3 is 16 residues long. Germline trimming cut 6 bases from V and 4 bases from J; bases unmatched to any gene: 11. Germline V CDR1 and CDR2: MDHEN, SYDVKM. CDR3 sequence reads: CASRRTASGTADTQYF. The CDR3 DNA follows: TGTGCCAGCAGACGTACCGCTAGCGGGACGGCAGATACGCAGTATTTT.

The rearrangement joins TRBV18 to TRBJ2-1, with 7 bases lining up with TRBD2. Germline V gene data show CDR1 as KGHSH and CDR2 as LQKENI. This CDR3 is built from 16 residues. V gave up 2 bases and J gave up 4 bases; unmatched junction bases: 8. The CDR3: CASSPWQASGYNEQFF. CDR3 nucleotide sequence: TGTGCCAGCTCACCATGGCAGGCTAGCGGTTACAATGAGCAGTTCTTC.

The V gene is TRBV9, the J gene TRBJ2-5; D perhaps matches TRBD1 (6 bases). The J call may be incorrect, as the DNA end agrees better with TRBJ2-7. CDR3 length: 14 residues. CDR1 is SGDLS and CDR2 is YYNGEE in the germline V gene. The DNA for the CDR3 is TGTGCCAGCAGCGTAGAAGGGACAAGCTACGAGCAGTACTTC. Translating it yields CASSVEGTSYEQYF.

CDR3: CASSIGSDYEQYF. The DNA for the CDR3 is TGTGCCAGCAGCATAGGGAGTGATTACGAGCAGTACTTC. This rearrangement joins TRBV7-9 to TRBJ2-7; D is perhaps TRBD2 (5 bases). The germline V gene has CDR1 SEHNR and CDR2 FQNEAQ (reference sequence). Trimming took off 5 bases at V and 4 bases at J, with 12 bases between the two ends. CDR3 size: 13 residues. The variable domain in full, completed from reference TRBV7-9 and TRBJ2-7, reads DTGVSQNPRHKITKRGQNVTFRCDPISEHNRLYWYRQTLGQGPEFLTYFQNEAQLEKSRLLSDRFSAERPKGSFSTLEIQRTEQGDSAMYLCASSIGSDYEQYFGPGTRLTVT.

The chain recombines TRBV4-1 with TRBJ2-1; 7 nucleotides line up with TRBD2. Germline V CDR1 and CDR2: MGHRA, YSYEKL. This CDR3 is built from 13 residues. J lost 5 bases, V lost 6 bases, and 4 bases had no gene match. The CDR3 DNA is TGCGCCAGCAGGGGAGGGCGCCACAATGAGCAGTTCTTC. It encodes CASRGGRHNEQFF.

The chain combines TRBV7-8 with TRBJ2-5, with 9 bases lining up with TRBD2. With the DNA end fitting TRBJ2-7 better, the J assignment may be wrong. This CDR3 is 16 amino acids long. CDR1 and CDR2 (germline): SGHVS, FQNEAQ. The CDR3 region is CASSLISREGQNEQYF. The CDR3 DNA reads TGTGCCAGCAGCTTAATTTCGCGGGAGGGCCAGAACGAGCAGTACTTC.

V usage is TRBV28 and J usage is TRBJ2-7; 13 bases are a match to TRBD2. In germline, CDR1 is MDHEN, CDR2 SYDVKM. The V and J ends lost 5 bases and 2 bases, in that order; junction bases with no gene match: 6. This CDR3 is 16 amino acids long. The CDR3 is CASSPAGTSGTYEQYF. The CDR3 nucleotides read TGTGCCAGCAGTCCCGCGGGGACTAGCGGGACCTACGAGCAGTACTTC. Full variable domain (missing parts from reference TRBV28 and TRBJ2-7): DVKVTQSSRYLVKRTGEKVFLECVQDMDHENMFWYRQDPGLGLRLIYFSYDVKMKEKGDIPEGYSVSREKKERFSLILESASTNQTSMYLCASSPAGTSGTYEQYFGPGTRLTVT.

The CDR3 is CASSLLAGSDNEQFF. CDR3 bases: TGTGCCAGCAGCTTACTAGCGGGATCCGACAATGAGCAGTTCTTC. The V and J genes are TRBV28 and TRBJ2-1; 10 nucleotides agree with TRBD2. V lost 6 bases and J lost 5; bases outside the gene matches: 7. Germline CDR1 is MDHEN and CDR2 is SYDVKM. This CDR3 spans 15 amino acids.

The chain employs TRBV7-9 and TRBJ1-1; weak D call: TRBD1 (5 bases). The CDR3 has 13 amino acids. Germline V lookup: CDR1 SEHNR, CDR2 FQNEAQ (reference sequence). The V gene lost 5 bases and the J gene lost 3 bases, with 10 bases spanning the gap. The CDR3 reads CASSHGGDTEAFF. The DNA of the CDR3 is TGTGCCAGCAGCCACGGAGGGGACACTGAAGCTTTCTTT.

The chain joins TRBV21-1 to TRBJ1-5; the table assigns TRBD1, which was not confirmed against the DNA. TRBV21-1 is a listed pseudogene. The CDR3 sequence is 14 residues long. CDR3 DNA: TGTGCCTGCCAAATGACAGGGGGTAGTCAGCCCCAGCATTTT. It is translated as CACQMTGGSQPQHF.

V and J are TRBV7-5 and TRBJ2-2; the D call of TRBD1 is as the table states it, not checked on the DNA. TRBV7-5 is termed a pseudogene. This CDR3 is built from 16 residues. CDR3 loop: CARSSVPGQGPGELFF. CDR3 in DNA: TGTGCCAGAAGCTCGGTACCGGGACAGGGCCCCGGGGAGCTGTTTTTT.